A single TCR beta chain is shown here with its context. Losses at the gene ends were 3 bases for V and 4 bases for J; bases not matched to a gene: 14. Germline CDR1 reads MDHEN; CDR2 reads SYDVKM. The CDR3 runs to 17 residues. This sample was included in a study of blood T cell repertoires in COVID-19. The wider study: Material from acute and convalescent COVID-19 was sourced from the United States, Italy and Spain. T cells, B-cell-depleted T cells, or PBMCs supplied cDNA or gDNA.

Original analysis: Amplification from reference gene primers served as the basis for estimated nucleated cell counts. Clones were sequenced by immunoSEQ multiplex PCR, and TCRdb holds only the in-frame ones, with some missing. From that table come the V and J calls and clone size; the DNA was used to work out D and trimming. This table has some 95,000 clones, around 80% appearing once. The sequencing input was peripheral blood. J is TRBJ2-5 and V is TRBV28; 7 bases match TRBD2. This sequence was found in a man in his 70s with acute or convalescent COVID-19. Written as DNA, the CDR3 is TGTGCCAGCAGTTTCAGTCTAGCGGAGGGTGGGGGAGAGACCCAGTACTTC. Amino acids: CASSFSLAEGGGETQYF.